The 14 T cell receptor beta chains listed next were all sequenced from one sample in a study of regulatory T cells in long-lasting Graves disease. Arm-PCR with iRepertoire HTBI primers amplified the CDR3 regions for these TCR beta libraries. TCRdb itself ran the multiplex PCR reads through MiXCR, one entry per CDR3 protein. The repertoire has approximately 560,000 distinct CDR3 sequences, around 16% of them found once; the top ten carry around 12%. Time point denoted: newly diagnosed GD, antithyroid drugs for less than 3 months. PBMCs were the source of the RNA used for TCR sequencing. Separately, the same data were catalogued under a study of T cells in Graves' hyperthyroidism and ophthalmopathy.

Sequenced here: peripheral blood mononuclear cells (PBMCs), sampled at new diagnosis, from a patient treated with antithyroid drugs. Source of these receptors: a man aged 18 to 29 with Graves disease.

This clonotype has more than one count but fewer than ten. CDR3 residues: CSVEDEVGVPYNEQFF. CDR3 coding DNA: TGCAGCGTTGAAGATGAGGTCGGCGTCCCCTACAATGAGCAGTTCTTC. J is TRBJ2-1 and V is TRBV29-1, with no clear D. This CDR3 region has 16 residues. Germline-derived CDR1 and CDR2 are SQVTM and ANQGSEA. The V gene lost 0 bases and the J gene lost 2 bases, with 14 bases spanning the gap.

Ten or more counts support this clonotype. The rearrangement links TRBV27 to TRBJ2-3; 13 nucleotides line up with TRBD2. CDR3 length: 16 residues. Germline loops: CDR1 MNHEY, CDR2 SMNVEV (reference sequence). V lost 5 bases and J lost 5; bases outside the gene matches: 7. CDR3 DNA sequence: TGTGCCAGCAGTACTAGCGGGAGGGCCCGGGGAGATACGCAGTATTTT. It specifies CASSTSGRARGDTQYF.

This clonotype has ten or more counts. The chain joins TRBV25-1 to TRBJ1-1; 10 nucleotides match TRBD1. The CDR3 length is 18 residues. The junction had 9 bases not matched to a gene; V was cut back by 2 bases and J by 0 bases. Germline loops: CDR1 MGHDK, CDR2 SYGVNS. For the CDR3, the DNA is TGTGCCAGCAGTGAAACCCGAGACAGGGGGCTTATGAACACTGAAGCTTTCTTT. The encoded protein is CASSETRDRGLMNTEAFF.

This clonotype was counted ten times or more. The chain recombines TRBV20-1 with TRBJ2-1; tentative D call: TRBD2 (5 bases). V was cut by 3 bases and J by 0 bases, with 9 bases left in between. The CDR3 sequence is 14 residues long. From germline, CDR1 is DFQATT and CDR2 SNEGSKA (reference sequence). The CDR3 reads CSARPAVSYNEQFF. The CDR3 DNA follows: TGCAGTGCTAGGCCAGCGGTCTCCTACAATGAGCAGTTCTTC.

This clonotype was picked up many times. The junction shows a germline mismatch at one end, possibly a read error. The J gene is TRBJ2-2, the V gene TRBV7-9, with D perhaps TRBD2 (5 bases). The CDR3 runs 14 residues. Germline CDR1 and CDR2: SEHNR and FQNEAQ (reference sequence). The CDR3 DNA sequence: TGCGCCAGCAGCTTGGAGGCCAACACCGGGGAGCTGTTTTTT. As protein: CASSLEANTGELFF.

This clonotype occurred many times. CDR3 residues: CASSFDSGASYEQYF. The CDR3 nucleotides read TGTGCCAGCAGCTTCGATAGCGGGGCATCCTACGAGCAGTACTTC. The chain joins TRBV11-2 to TRBJ2-7, with TRBD2 identical over 8 bases. V dropped 3 bases and J dropped 1; count of bases not matched to a gene: 5. This CDR3 has 15 residues. CDR1 is SGHAT, CDR2 FQNNGV, per germline.

The V call is TRBV18, the J call TRBJ1-1; 7 bases agree with TRBD1. The CDR3 totals 15 residues. The junction had 7 bases not matched to a gene; V was cut back by 1 base and J by 5 bases. Germline V gene data show CDR1 as KGHSH and CDR2 as LQKENI. This chain's CDR3 is CASSPQTRGGTEAFF. The CDR3 bases are TGTGCCAGCTCACCACAGACCAGGGGGGGAACTGAAGCTTTCTTT.

There are a few counts of this clonotype. This rearrangement joins TRBV7-2 to TRBJ2-2; 8 positions match TRBD1. The length of the CDR3 is 16 residues. Germline lookup yields CDR1 SGHTA and CDR2 FQGNSA. Trimming took 5 bases from V and 5 from J; bases not matched to a gene: 10. The CDR3 DNA is TGTGCCAGCAGCCGCTCGACAGGGGAGGTGACCGGGGAGCTGTTTTTT. It specifies CASSRSTGEVTGELFF.

This clonotype was observed many times. Here the CDR3 DNA reads TGCAGTGCTAGTGGGGGTCCTAATGAAAAACTGTTTTTT. Its protein product is CSASGGPNEKLFF. The chain is built from TRBV20-1 and TRBJ1-4, with D perhaps TRBD1 (5 bases). Trimming left V 3 bases short and J 3 bases short, with 8 bases between. CDR1 and CDR2 from the germline V gene are DFQATT and SNEGSKA (reference sequence). The CDR3 extends over 13 amino acids.

About this clonotype: This may arise from a read error, as a much more abundant clone is one base away. This chain links TRBV12-3 or TRBV12-4 with TRBJ2-1; 8 bases are shared with TRBD1. The CDR3 loop spans 15 amino acids. The CDR3 coding sequence is TGTGCCTGCAGTTTGACAGGGGTCATGGTCAATGAGCAGTTCTTC. This gives the protein CACSLTGVMVNEQFF.

V gene TRBV20-1 combines with J gene TRBJ2-7; TRBD2 matches at 15 bases. The V gene's germline CDR1 is DFQATT and CDR2 SNEGSKA (reference sequence). The CDR3 contains 13 residues. Trimming removed 6 bases from V and 6 bases from J; junction bases left unmatched: 3. The CDR3 DNA reads TGCAGTGCCGGACTAGCGGGAGGGCGCGAGCAGTACTTC. This translates into CSAGLAGGREQYF.

Many counts were recorded for this clonotype. The genes are TRBV11-3 and TRBJ1-4; D might be TRBD1 (6 bases). Trimming left V 2 bases short and J 3 bases short, with 10 bases between. In germline, CDR1 is SGHNT, CDR2 YENEEA. The CDR3 is 15 residues long. The CDR3 loop is CASSLSGHPNEKLFF. CDR3 in DNA: TGTGCCAGCAGCTTATCGGGACACCCTAATGAAAAACTGTTTTTT.

This chain connects TRBV7-8 to TRBJ1-4, with 7 bases lining up with TRBD1. This CDR3 spans 14 amino acids. Germline V lookup: CDR1 SGHVS, CDR2 FQNEAQ. J was trimmed by 3 bases and V by 7 bases; bases with no gene match: 5. This CDR3 reads CASNEGAANEKLFF. CDR3 bases: TGTGCCAGCAACGAGGGGGCGGCTAATGAAAAACTGTTTTTT.

As for this clonotype: This sequence may be a read error, since a much larger clone differs from it by one base. V gene TRBV3-1 combines with J gene TRBJ1-1, with a weak D call TRBD1 (5 bases). Germline assignment: CDR1 LGHDT and CDR2 YNNKEL (reference sequence). Trimming took off 2 bases at V and 1 base at J, with 11 bases between the two ends. The CDR3 is made up of 15 amino acids. The CDR3 reads CASSQHAGGNTEAFF. The CDR3, as DNA: TGTGCCAGCAGCCAACATGCGGGGGGGAACACTGAAGCTTTCTTT.